Listed below are T cell receptor beta chains from one sample, sequenced in a study of cytomegalovirus exposure and HLA in healthy donors. Generated by immunoSEQ multiplex PCR, the TCRdb table keeps only in-frame clones and is missing some. The sample has some 110,000 clones; over 70% are singletons. The sequenced sample was PBMCs. The receptors come from a male donor in good health and CMV-seropositive. The CDR3 runs from the conserved cysteine through the conserved F or W. The D gene is left open where the match is weak. Not every row has a clone size; where given, it reads once, few, many or a size class.

-	TRBV7-9	-	TRBJ1-2	CASSMSGGYTF	TGTGCCAGCAGCATGTCGGGGGGCTACACCTTC
-	TRBV5-1	TRBD1	TRBJ2-3	CASSLPTGTGSTDTQYF	TGCGCCAGCAGCTTGCCAACCGGGACAGGGAGCACAGATACGCAGTATTTT
-	TRBV28	-	TRBJ1-1	CATFLVGLEAFF	TGTGCCACTTTTCTAGTGGGTTTGGAAGCTTTCTTT
-	TRBV7-8	-	TRBJ2-7	CASSFAYEQYF	TGTGCCAGCAGCTTCGCCTACGAGCAGTACTTC
-	TRBV9	TRBD2	TRBJ2-5	CASSVGAGGGSETQYF	TGTGCCAGCAGCGTAGGAGCGGGGGGGGGTTCGGAGACCCAGTACTTC
-	TRBV9	TRBD1	TRBJ1-1	CASSATGTGFEAFF	TGTGCCAGCAGCGCCACCGGGACAGGCTTTGAAGCTTTCTTT
-	TRBV5-1	TRBD1	TRBJ1-1	CASSLTQGTEAFF	TGCGCCAGCAGCTTGACACAGGGGACTGAAGCTTTCTTT
once	TRBV7-2	TRBD1	TRBJ2-2	CASSLVVTGGPGELFF	TGTGCCAGCAGCTTAGTGGTGACAGGGGGGCCCGGGGAGCTGTTTTTT
-	TRBV4-1	TRBD1	TRBJ2-7	CASSQGGQLSYEQYF	TGCGCCAGCAGCCAAGGGGGACAGCTATCCTACGAGCAGTACTTC
once	TRBV5-1	-	TRBJ2-5	CASSAGDETQYF	TGCGCCAGCAGTGCCGGGGATGAGACCCAGTACTTC
few	TRBV6-5	-	TRBJ1-1	CASSYKGPTEAFF	TGTGCCAGCAGTTACAAGGGGCCCACTGAAGCTTTCTTT
-	TRBV28	TRBD2	TRBJ2-3	CASSSSSGFTDTQYF	TGTGCCAGCAGTTCGTCTAGCGGCTTCACAGATACGCAGTATTTT
-	TRBV27	TRBD2	TRBJ2-3	CASSTRTSLVSDTQYF	TGTGCCAGCAGCACCCGGACTAGCCTTGTCTCAGATACGCAGTATTTT
once	TRBV27	-	TRBJ2-1	CASSLSHEQFF	TGTGCCAGCAGTTTAAGCCATGAGCAGTTCTTC
-	TRBV5-1	-	TRBJ2-4	CASSLGRHNIQYF	TGCGCCAGCAGCTTGGGCAGGCACAACATTCAGTACTTC
few	TRBV4-1	-	TRBJ2-7	CASSRDSSYEQYF	TGCGCCAGCAGCCGAGATAGCTCCTACGAGCAGTACTTC
-	TRBV5-1	TRBD2	TRBJ2-1	CASSPLAGGRVQFF	TGCGCCAGCAGCCCTCTAGCGGGAGGGCGGGTGCAGTTCTTC
-	TRBV7-9	-	TRBJ1-6	CAIQATVASDSPLHF	TGTGCCATCCAAGCGACAGTTGCTTCTGATTCACCCCTCCACTTT
-	TRBV7-2	-	TRBJ1-5	CASSPHYNQPQHF	TGTGCCAGCAGCCCACACTACAATCAGCCCCAGCATTTT
-	TRBV18	TRBD2	TRBJ2-3	CASSPQAGSADTQYF	TGTGCCAGCTCACCTCAAGCGGGATCGGCAGATACGCAGTATTTT
-	TRBV9	-	TRBJ2-2	CASSVMGLSTGELFF	TGTGCCAGCAGCGTTATGGGACTTTCCACCGGGGAGCTGTTTTTT
-	TRBV7-9	TRBD1	TRBJ2-5	CASSFGTGGLETQYF	TGTGCCAGCAGCTTCGGGACAGGGGGTCTAGAGACCCAGTACTTC
-	TRBV7-9	TRBD1	TRBJ2-5	CASSYKGQGQETQYF	TGTGCCAGCAGCTATAAAGGACAGGGTCAAGAGACCCAGTACTTC
-	TRBV28	-	TRBJ1-1	CASSLTPITAFF	TGTGCCAGCAGTTTAACCCCTATTACAGCTTTCTTT
-	TRBV7-9	TRBD1	TRBJ1-1	CATKPGGYTEAFF	TGTGCCACCAAACCAGGGGGCTACACTGAAGCTTTCTTT
-	TRBV4-1	TRBD1	TRBJ2-5	CASSQVGTGQETQYF	TGCGCCAGCAGCCAAGTGGGGACAGGGCAAGAGACCCAGTACTTC
-	TRBV14	TRBD2	TRBJ2-1	CASSQRAGLANFVEQFF	TGTGCCAGCAGCCAAAGAGCGGGGCTAGCAAATTTTGTTGAGCAGTTCTTC
-	TRBV19	-	TRBJ2-7	CASSIAPSSYEQYF	TGTGCCAGTAGTATCGCTCCGAGCTCCTACGAGCAGTACTTC
-	TRBV10-3	TRBD2	TRBJ2-3	CAIRGDYRTDTQYF	TGTGCCATCAGGGGGGACTACCGAACAGATACGCAGTATTTT
-	TRBV29-1	-	TRBJ2-7	CSVVGRGEQYF	TGCAGCGTTGTGGGGCGAGGCGAGCAGTACTTC
once	TRBV6-6	TRBD1	TRBJ2-7	CASRQGAYEQYF	TGTGCCAGCAGACAGGGGGCCTACGAGCAGTACTTC
-	TRBV4-2	-	TRBJ2-1	CASTPPGSREQFF	TGTGCCAGCACCCCCCCCGGGTCAAGGGAGCAGTTCTTC
-	TRBV27	TRBD2	TRBJ2-7	CASSPTSALYEQYF	TGTGCCAGCAGTCCAACTAGCGCCCTATACGAGCAGTACTTC